Listed below are T cell receptor beta chains from one sample, sequenced in a study of cytomegalovirus exposure and HLA in healthy donors. Measured with immunoSEQ multiplex PCR; TCRdb has only the in-frame clones, and not every one. This sample has about 81,000 clones; about 90% occur once, and the top ten carry less than 2.5%. The sequencing sample was made of PBMCs. The receptors here all came from a man between 18 and 35 years old in good health and CMV-seronegative. The CDR3 runs from the conserved cysteine through the conserved F or W. The D gene is left open where the match is weak. Size is stated for part of the rows, as once, few or many counts, or as a class when the clone is expanded.

v_gene	abundance	d_gene	j_gene	CDR3aa	CDR3nt
TRBV5-6	NA	TRBD1	TRBJ2-7	CASSDDRALYEQYF	TGTGCCAGCAGCGACGACAGGGCCCTATACGAGCAGTACTTC
TRBV5-6	once	NA	TRBJ1-3	CASSFGGTYRSGNTIYF	TGTGCCAGCAGCTTCGGAGGTACCTACCGCTCTGGAAACACCATATATTTT
TRBV27	NA	NA	TRBJ2-7	CASSLYGGSSSYEQYF	TGTGCCAGCAGTCTTTATGGGGGCTCAAGCTCCTACGAGCAGTACTTC
TRBV15	NA	TRBD2	TRBJ2-3	CATSRSSGRTDTQYF	TGTGCCACCAGCAGGTCTAGCGGGAGGACAGATACGCAGTATTTT
TRBV2	NA	TRBD2	TRBJ2-3	CASSEFLAGAGDTQYF	TGTGCCAGCAGTGAATTTCTAGCGGGTGCCGGAGATACGCAGTATTTT
TRBV7-9	NA	TRBD1	TRBJ1-6	CASSPIGQDSPLHF	TGTGCCAGCAGCCCAATCGGACAGGATTCACCCCTCCACTTT
TRBV5-1	once	TRBD1	TRBJ2-1	CASSMTGVSYNEQFF	TGCGCCAGCAGCATGACAGGGGTGTCCTACAATGAGCAGTTCTTC
TRBV5-1	NA	TRBD2	TRBJ2-1	CASSLGLAGFEQFF	TGCGCCAGCAGCTTGGGACTAGCGGGGTTTGAGCAGTTCTTC
TRBV25-1	NA	TRBD1	TRBJ1-1	CASSKGTGIEAFF	TGTGCCAGCAGTAAAGGGACAGGGATTGAAGCTTTCTTT
TRBV7-2	NA	TRBD2	TRBJ2-1	CASSLAGTSGRNEQFF	TGTGCCAGCAGCTTAGCCGGGACTAGCGGGAGAAATGAGCAGTTCTTC
TRBV15	once	TRBD2	TRBJ2-1	CATSRRTSGTNEQFF	TGTGCCACCAGCAGGCGGACTAGCGGCACTAATGAGCAGTTCTTC
TRBV29-1	NA	TRBD2	TRBJ2-2	CSVVLSFAGGNTGELFF	TGCAGCGTTGTCCTGTCTTTCGCGGGAGGGAATACCGGGGAGCTGTTTTTT
TRBV7-6	NA	TRBD1	TRBJ2-7	CASSLSPGGSYEQYF	TGTGCCAGCAGCTTATCACCAGGGGGCTCCTACGAGCAGTACTTC
TRBV12-5	NA	NA	TRBJ2-7	CASGLVQYEQYF	TGTGCTAGTGGTTTGGTACAGTACGAGCAGTACTTC
TRBV5-1	NA	NA	TRBJ1-6	CASSLGGENSPLHF	TGCGCCAGCAGCTTGGGGGGCGAGAATTCACCCCTCCACTTT
TRBV6-1	NA	TRBD1	TRBJ1-1	CASRAPGQPFKAFF	TGTGCCAGCAGGGCCCCGGGACAGCCATTTAAGGCTTTCTTT